What follows describes a single TCR beta chain. This sample stems from a study of control samples from healthy donors and cancer patients. Produced via immunoSEQ multiplex PCR; TCRdb's table is partial and in-frame only. The sample carries about 130,000 clones, approximately 90% recorded once. CDR1 is MNHNS and CDR2 is SASEGT in the germline V gene. V lost 3 bases and J lost 3, with 7 bases in between. The CDR3 is 13 residues long. Material: blood. The chain is built from TRBV6-1 and TRBJ2-3; perhaps TRBD2 as D (5 bases). This clonotype was sampled from a man between 18 and 29 years old in good health. The DNA of the CDR3 is TGTGCCAGCAGTGACGGGGTAACAGATACGCAGTATTTT. The encoded protein is CASSDGVTDTQYF.